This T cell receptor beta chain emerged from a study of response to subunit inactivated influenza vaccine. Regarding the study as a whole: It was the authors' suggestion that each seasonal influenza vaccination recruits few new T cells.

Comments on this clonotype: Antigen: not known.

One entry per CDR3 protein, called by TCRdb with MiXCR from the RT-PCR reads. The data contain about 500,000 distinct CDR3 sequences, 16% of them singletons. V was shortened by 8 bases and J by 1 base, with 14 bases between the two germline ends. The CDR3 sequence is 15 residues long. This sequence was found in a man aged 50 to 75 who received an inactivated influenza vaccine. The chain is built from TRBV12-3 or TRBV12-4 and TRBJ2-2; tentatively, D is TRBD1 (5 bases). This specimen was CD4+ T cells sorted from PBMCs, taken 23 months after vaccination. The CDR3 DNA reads TGTGCCAGCCGAGTGAACAGGTTGAACACCGGGGAGCTGTTTTTT. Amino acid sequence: CASRVNRLNTGELFF.